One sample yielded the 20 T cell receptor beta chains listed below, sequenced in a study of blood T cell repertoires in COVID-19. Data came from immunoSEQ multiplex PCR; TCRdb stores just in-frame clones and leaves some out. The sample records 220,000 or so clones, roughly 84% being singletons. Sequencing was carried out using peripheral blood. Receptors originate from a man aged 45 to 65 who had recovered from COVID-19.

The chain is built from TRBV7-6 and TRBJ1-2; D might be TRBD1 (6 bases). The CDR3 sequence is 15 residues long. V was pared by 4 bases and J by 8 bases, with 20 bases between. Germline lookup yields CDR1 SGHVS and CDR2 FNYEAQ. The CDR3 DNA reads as TGTGCCAGCAGCTCGCTCACAGGGTTTCAAGGCGGCTACACCTTC. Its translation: CASSSLTGFQGGYTF.

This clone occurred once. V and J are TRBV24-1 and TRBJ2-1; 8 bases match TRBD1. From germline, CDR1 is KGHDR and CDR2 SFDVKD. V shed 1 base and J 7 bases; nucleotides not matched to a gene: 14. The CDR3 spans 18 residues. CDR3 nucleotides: TGTGCCACCAGTGATTTCAGACTGGACAGGGCGGGAAAAAATGAGCAGTTCTTC. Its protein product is CATSDFRLDRAGKNEQFF.

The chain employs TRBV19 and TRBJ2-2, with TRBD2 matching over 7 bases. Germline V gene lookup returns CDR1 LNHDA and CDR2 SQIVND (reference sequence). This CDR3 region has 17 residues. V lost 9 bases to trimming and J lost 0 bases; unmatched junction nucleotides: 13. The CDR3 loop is CASRTSARPSNTGELFF. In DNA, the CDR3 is TGTGCCAGCCGTACTAGCGCCCGCCCCTCGAACACCGGGGAGCTGTTTTTT. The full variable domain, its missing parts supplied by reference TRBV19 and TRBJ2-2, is DGGITQSPKYLFRKEGQNVTLSCEQNLNHDAMYWYRQDPGQGLRLIYYSQIVNDFQKGDIAEGYSVSREKKESFPLTVTSAQKNPTAFYLCASRTSARPSNTGELFFGEGSRLTVL.

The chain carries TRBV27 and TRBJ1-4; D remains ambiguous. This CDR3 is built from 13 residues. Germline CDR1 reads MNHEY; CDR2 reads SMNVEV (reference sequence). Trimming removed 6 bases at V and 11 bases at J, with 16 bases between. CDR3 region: CASSWSMFEKLFF. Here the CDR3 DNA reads TGTGCCAGCAGCTGGTCTATGTTTGAGAAACTGTTTTTT.

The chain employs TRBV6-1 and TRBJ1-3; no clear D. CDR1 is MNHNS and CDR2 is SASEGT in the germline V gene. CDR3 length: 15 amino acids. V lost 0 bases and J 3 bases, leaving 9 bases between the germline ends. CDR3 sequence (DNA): TGTGCCAGCAGTGAAGCAATGGGCTTTGGAAACACCATATATTTT. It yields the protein CASSEAMGFGNTIYF.

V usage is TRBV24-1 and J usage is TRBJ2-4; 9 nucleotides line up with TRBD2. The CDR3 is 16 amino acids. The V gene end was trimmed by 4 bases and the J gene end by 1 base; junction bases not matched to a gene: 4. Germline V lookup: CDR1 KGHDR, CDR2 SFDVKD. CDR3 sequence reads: CATSESGTSAKNIQYF. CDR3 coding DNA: TGTGCCACCAGTGAATCCGGGACTAGCGCCAAAAACATTCAGTACTTC.

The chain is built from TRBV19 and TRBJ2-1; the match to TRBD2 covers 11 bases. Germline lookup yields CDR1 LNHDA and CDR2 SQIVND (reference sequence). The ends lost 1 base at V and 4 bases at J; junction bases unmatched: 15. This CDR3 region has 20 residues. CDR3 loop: CASSIVFRVTGTSGYNEQFF. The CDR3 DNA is TGTGCCAGTAGTATAGTTTTCAGGGTAACCGGGACTAGCGGATACAATGAGCAGTTCTTC.

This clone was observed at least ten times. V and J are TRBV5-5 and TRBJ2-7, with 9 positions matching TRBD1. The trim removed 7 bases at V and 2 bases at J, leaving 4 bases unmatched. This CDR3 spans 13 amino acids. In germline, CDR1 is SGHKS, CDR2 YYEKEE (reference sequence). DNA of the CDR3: TGTGCCAGCGGCCGGGACAGGGCCTACGAGCAGTACTTC. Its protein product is CASGRDRAYEQYF.

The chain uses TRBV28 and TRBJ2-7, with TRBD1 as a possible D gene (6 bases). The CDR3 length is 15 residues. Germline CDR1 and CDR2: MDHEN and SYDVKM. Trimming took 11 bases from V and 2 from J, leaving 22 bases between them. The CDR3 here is CAAARLKGGPYEQYF. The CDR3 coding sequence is TGTGCCGCGGCCAGACTTAAAGGGGGACCCTACGAGCAGTACTTC.

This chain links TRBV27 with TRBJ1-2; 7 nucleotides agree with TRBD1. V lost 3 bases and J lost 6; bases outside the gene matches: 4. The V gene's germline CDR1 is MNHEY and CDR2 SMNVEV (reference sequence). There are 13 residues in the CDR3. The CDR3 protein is CASSFRGRDGYTF. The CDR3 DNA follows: TGTGCCAGCAGTTTTAGGGGGCGCGATGGCTACACCTTC.

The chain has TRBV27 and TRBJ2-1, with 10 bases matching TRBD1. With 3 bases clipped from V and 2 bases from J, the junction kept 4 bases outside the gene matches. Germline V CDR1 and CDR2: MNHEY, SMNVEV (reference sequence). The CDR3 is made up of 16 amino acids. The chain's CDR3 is CASSFWDRGPYNEQFF. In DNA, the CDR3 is TGTGCCAGCAGTTTTTGGGACAGGGGACCCTACAATGAGCAGTTCTTC.

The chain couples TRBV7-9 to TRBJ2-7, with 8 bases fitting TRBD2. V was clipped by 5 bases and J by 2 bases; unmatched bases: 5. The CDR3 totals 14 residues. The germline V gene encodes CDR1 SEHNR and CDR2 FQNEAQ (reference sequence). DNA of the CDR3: TGTGCCAGCAGCCCCACGGGAGGGACCTACGAGCAGTACTTC. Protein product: CASSPTGGTYEQYF.

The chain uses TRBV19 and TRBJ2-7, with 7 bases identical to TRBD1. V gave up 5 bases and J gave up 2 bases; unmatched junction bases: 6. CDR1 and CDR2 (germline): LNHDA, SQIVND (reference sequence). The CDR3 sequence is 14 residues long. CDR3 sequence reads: CASSSAGTAYEQYF. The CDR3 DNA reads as TGTGCCAGTAGTTCCGCCGGGACAGCCTACGAGCAGTACTTC. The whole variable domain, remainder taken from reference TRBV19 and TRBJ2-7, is DGGITQSPKYLFRKEGQNVTLSCEQNLNHDAMYWYRQDPGQGLRLIYYSQIVNDFQKGDIAEGYSVSREKKESFPLTVTSAQKNPTAFYLCASSSAGTAYEQYFGPGTRLTVT.

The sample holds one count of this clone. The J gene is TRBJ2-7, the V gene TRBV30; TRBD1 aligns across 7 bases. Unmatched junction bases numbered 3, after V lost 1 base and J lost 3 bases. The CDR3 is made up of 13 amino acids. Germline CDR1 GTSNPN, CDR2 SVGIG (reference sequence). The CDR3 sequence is CAWSGQGNYEQYF. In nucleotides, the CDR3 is TGTGCCTGGAGTGGACAGGGTAACTACGAGCAGTACTTC.

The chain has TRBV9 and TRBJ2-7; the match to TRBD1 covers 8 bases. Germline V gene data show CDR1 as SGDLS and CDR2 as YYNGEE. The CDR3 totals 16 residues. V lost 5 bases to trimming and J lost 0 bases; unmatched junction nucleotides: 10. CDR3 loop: CASSRDRGLSSYEQYF. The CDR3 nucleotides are TGTGCCAGCAGTCGTGACAGGGGCTTAAGCTCCTACGAGCAGTACTTC.

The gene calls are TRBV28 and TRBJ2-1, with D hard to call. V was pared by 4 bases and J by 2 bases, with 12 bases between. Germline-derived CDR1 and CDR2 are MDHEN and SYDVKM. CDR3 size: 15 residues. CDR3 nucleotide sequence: TGTGCCAGCAGTTCTAGTTATACCCCCTACAATGAGCAGTTCTTC. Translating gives CASSSSYTPYNEQFF.

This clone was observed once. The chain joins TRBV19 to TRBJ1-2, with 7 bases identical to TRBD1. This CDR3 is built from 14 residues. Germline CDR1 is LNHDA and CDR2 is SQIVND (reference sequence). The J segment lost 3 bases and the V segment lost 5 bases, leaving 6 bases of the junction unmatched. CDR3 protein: CASSPRTGDYGYTF. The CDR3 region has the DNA TGTGCCAGTAGTCCACGGACAGGAGACTATGGCTACACCTTC.

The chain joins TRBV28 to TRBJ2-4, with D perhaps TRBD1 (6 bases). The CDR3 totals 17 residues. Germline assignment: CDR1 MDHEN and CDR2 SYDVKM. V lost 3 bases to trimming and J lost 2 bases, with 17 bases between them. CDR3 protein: CASSFYLPGATKNIQYF. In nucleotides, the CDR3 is TGTGCCAGCAGTTTTTACCTTCCAGGGGCCACCAAAAACATTCAGTACTTC. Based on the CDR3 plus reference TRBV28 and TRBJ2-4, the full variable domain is DVKVTQSSRYLVKRTGEKVFLECVQDMDHENMFWYRQDPGLGLRLIYFSYDVKMKEKGDIPEGYSVSREKKERFSLILESASTNQTSMYLCASSFYLPGATKNIQYFGAGTRLSVL.

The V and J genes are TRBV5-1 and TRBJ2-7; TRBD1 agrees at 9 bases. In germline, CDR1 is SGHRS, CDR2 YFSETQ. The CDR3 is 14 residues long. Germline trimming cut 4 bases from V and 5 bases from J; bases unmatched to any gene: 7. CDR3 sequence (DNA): TGCGCCAGCAGCCCGGACAGGGGTTTCAACGAGCAGTACTTC. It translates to CASSPDRGFNEQYF.

CDR3 region: CATSGPSTSGRARHYNEQFF. CDR3 DNA: TGTGCCACCAGTGGGCCCTCGACTAGCGGGAGGGCCCGACACTACAATGAGCAGTTCTTC. J is TRBJ2-1 and V is TRBV24-1; 14 bases align to TRBD2. CDR1 is KGHDR and CDR2 is SFDVKD in the germline V gene. There are 20 residues in the CDR3. The V and J ends lost 5 bases and 3 bases, in that order; junction bases with no gene match: 14.